Included here is one T cell receptor beta chain sequence, with context. These data are taken from a study of blood T cell repertoires in COVID-19. Study-wide background: Researchers got acute and convalescent COVID-19 samples from the United States, Italy and Spain. Sources were T cells, B-cell-depleted T cells, or PBMCs; the material itself was cDNA or gDNA.

Sequencing was performed with immunoSEQ multiplex PCR; in TCRdb, only in-frame clones are kept and a portion is missing. This sample has roughly 79,000 clones, with roughly 87% found just once. Germline values: CDR1 MNHEY, CDR2 SVGAGI. CDR3 length equals 12 residues. V dropped 2 bases and J dropped 7; count of bases not matched to a gene: 1. Sequencing was done on a sample of peripheral blood. V gene TRBV6-5 combines with J gene TRBJ1-1; 7 bases line up with TRBD1. The receptor was derived from a woman aged 45 to 65 with acute or convalescent COVID-19. The CDR3 DNA sequence: TGTGCCAGCAGTTACGGGGACAGTGAAGCTTTCTTT. Its translation is CASSYGDSEAFF.